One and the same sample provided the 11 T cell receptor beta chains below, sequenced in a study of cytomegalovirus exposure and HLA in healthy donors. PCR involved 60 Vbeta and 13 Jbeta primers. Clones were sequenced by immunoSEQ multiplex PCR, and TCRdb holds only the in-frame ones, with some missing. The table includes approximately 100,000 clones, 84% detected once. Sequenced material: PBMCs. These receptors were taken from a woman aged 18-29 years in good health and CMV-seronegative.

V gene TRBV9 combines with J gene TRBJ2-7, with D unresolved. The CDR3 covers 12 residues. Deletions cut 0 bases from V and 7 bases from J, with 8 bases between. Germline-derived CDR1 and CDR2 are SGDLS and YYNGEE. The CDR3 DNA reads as TGTGCCAGCAGCGTAGGAGAGGAGGAGCAGTACTTC. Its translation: CASSVGEEEQYF. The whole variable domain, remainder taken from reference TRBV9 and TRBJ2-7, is DSGVTQTPKHLITATGQRVTLRCSPRSGDLSVYWYQQSLDQGLQFLIQYYNGEERAKGNILERFSAQQFPDLHSELNLSSLELGDSALYFCASSVGEEEQYFGPGTRLTVT.

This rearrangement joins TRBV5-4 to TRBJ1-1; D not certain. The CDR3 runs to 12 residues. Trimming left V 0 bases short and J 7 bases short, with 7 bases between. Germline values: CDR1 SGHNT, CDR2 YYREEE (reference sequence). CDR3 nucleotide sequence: TGTGCCAGCAGCTTGGCCGAGGGTGAAGCTTTCTTT. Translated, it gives CASSLAEGEAFF. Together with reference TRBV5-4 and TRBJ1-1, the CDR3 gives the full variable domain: ETGVTQSPTHLIKTRGQQVTLRCSSQSGHNTVSWYQQALGQGPQFIFQYYREEENGRGNFPPRFSGLQFPNYSSELNVNALELDDSALYLCASSLAEGEAFFGQGTRLTVV.

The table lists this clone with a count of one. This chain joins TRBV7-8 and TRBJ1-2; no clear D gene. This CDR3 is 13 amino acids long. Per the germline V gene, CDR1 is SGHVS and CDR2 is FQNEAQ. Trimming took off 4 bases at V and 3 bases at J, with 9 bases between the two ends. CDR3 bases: TGTGCCAGCAGCTCCTCTCCCTACTATGGCTACACCTTC. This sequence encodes CASSSSPYYGYTF.

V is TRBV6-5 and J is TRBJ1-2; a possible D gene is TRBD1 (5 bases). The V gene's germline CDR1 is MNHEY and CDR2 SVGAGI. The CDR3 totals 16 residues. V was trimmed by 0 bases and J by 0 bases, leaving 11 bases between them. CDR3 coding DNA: TGTGCCAGCAGTTACTCGAAGGGGTTAACTAACTATGGCTACACCTTC. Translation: CASSYSKGLTNYGYTF.

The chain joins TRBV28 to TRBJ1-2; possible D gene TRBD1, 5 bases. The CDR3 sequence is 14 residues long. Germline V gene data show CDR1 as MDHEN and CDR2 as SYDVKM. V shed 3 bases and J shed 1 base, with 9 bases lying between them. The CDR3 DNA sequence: TGTGCCAGCAGTTTTGTCGGGGGTAACTATGGCTACACCTTC. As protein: CASSFVGGNYGYTF.

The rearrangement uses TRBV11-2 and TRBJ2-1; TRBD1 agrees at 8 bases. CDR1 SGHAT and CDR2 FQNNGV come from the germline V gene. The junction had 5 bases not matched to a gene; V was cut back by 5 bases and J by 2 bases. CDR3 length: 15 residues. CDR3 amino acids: CASSPGTGTYNEQFF. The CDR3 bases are TGTGCCAGCAGCCCCGGGACAGGAACCTACAATGAGCAGTTCTTC.

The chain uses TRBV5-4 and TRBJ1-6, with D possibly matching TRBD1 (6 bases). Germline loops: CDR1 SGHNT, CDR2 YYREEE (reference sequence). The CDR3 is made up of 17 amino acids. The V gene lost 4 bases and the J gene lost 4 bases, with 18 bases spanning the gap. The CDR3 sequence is CASSIGAGVPYNSPLHF. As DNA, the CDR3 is TGTGCCAGCAGCATAGGCGCAGGGGTTCCATATAATTCACCCCTCCACTTT.

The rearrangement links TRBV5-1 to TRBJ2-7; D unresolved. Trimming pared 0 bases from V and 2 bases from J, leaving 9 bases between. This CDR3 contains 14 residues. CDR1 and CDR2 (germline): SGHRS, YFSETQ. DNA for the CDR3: TGCGCCAGCAGCTTGGTGGTACAACCCTACGAGCAGTACTTC. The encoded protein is CASSLVVQPYEQYF.

CDR3 loop: CASSQEHLPGNEQFF. The CDR3 DNA sequence: TGTGCCAGCAGCCAGGAGCACCTCCCCGGGAATGAGCAGTTCTTC. The chain couples TRBV14 to TRBJ2-1, with D unclear. Germline V gene sequence: CDR1 SGHDN, CDR2 FVKESK. The V gene lost 3 bases and the J gene lost 7 bases, with 16 bases spanning the gap. The CDR3 is made up of 15 amino acids.

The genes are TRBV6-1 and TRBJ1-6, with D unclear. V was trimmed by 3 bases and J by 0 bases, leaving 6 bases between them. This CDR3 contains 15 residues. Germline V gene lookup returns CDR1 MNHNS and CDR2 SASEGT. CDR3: CASSDRFSYNSPLHF. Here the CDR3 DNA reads TGTGCCAGCAGTGATAGATTCTCCTATAATTCACCCCTCCACTTT.

CDR3 sequence reads: CASSLGPASGITNEQFF. CDR3 nucleotides: TGTGCCAGCAGTTTAGGTCCGGCTAGCGGGATAACGAATGAGCAGTTCTTC. The chain recombines TRBV27 with TRBJ2-1; 9 nucleotides align to TRBD2. In germline, CDR1 is MNHEY, CDR2 SMNVEV (reference sequence). This CDR3 has 17 residues. V shed 2 bases, J shed 7 bases, and the junction held 12 bases outside the gene matches.